Listed below are T cell receptor beta chains from one sample, sequenced in a study of T cell changes during pregnancy in multiple sclerosis. Some clones are missing from TCRdb's copy, which holds only in-frame ones; the method was immunoSEQ multiplex PCR. This table has about 50,000 clones, around 90% appearing once. This sample comprised CD4+ T cells from peripheral blood mononuclear cells, obtained after pregnancy. These receptors were collected from a female donor in good health, enrolled as a control in a pregnancy study. The CDR3 runs from the conserved cysteine through the conserved F or W. Fields, in order: clone size, J gene, D gene, V gene, CDR3 DNA, CDR3 protein. The D gene is left open where the match is weak. The size field is filled for only some rows; it gives once, few, many or a size class.

clone_size: once
j_call: TRBJ2-7
d_call: TRBD1
v_call: TRBV23-1
cdr3_nt: TGCGCCAGCAGTCAATTCGATTTGGGGACAGGCGCTCCCTACGAGCAGTACTTC
cdr3_aa: CASSQFDLGTGAPYEQYF

clone_size: -
j_call: TRBJ2-5
d_call: TRBD2
v_call: TRBV5-1
cdr3_nt: TGCGCCAGCAGCGATCTAGCGGGAGTCAGGGAGACCCAGTACTTC
cdr3_aa: CASSDLAGVRETQYF

clone_size: once
j_call: TRBJ2-1
d_call: -
v_call: TRBV21-1
cdr3_nt: TGTGCCAGCAGCAAAGGGGGACTTGAGCGACGGGAGAGTAATGAGCAGTTCTTC
cdr3_aa: CASSKGGLERRESNEQFF

clone_size: -
j_call: TRBJ2-3
d_call: TRBD2
v_call: TRBV10-3
cdr3_nt: TGTGCCATCAGCGGGACTAGCCATTATACGCAGTATTTT
cdr3_aa: CAISGTSHYTQYF

clone_size: -
j_call: TRBJ1-4
d_call: -
v_call: TRBV19
cdr3_nt: TGTGCCAGTAGTACTTACACAGGGTCGGATGAAAAACTGTTTTTT
cdr3_aa: CASSTYTGSDEKLFF

clone_size: -
j_call: TRBJ2-7
d_call: -
v_call: TRBV11-2
cdr3_nt: TGTGCCAGCAGCCCCCGGGACTCAAGCCACGAGCAGTACTTC
cdr3_aa: CASSPRDSSHEQYF

clone_size: -
j_call: TRBJ1-2
d_call: -
v_call: TRBV10-3
cdr3_nt: TGTGCCAGCGCCGGGTCGGTCTATGGCTACACCTTC
cdr3_aa: CASAGSVYGYTF

clone_size: -
j_call: TRBJ2-1
d_call: TRBD2
v_call: TRBV5-1
cdr3_nt: TGCGCCAGCAGCACGGAGGGACTAACCAACTACAATGAGCAGTTCTTC
cdr3_aa: CASSTEGLTNYNEQFF

clone_size: -
j_call: TRBJ2-7
d_call: -
v_call: TRBV7-6
cdr3_nt: TGTGCCAGCAGCTTAGCGTCGTTTGGACAGACCTACGAGCAGTACTTC
cdr3_aa: CASSLASFGQTYEQYF

clone_size: -
j_call: TRBJ1-3
d_call: TRBD1
v_call: TRBV10-3
cdr3_nt: TGTGCCATCAGAGCCGGGACAGGCGAGAACACCATATATTTT
cdr3_aa: CAIRAGTGENTIYF

clone_size: once
j_call: TRBJ2-1
d_call: -
v_call: TRBV6-5
cdr3_nt: TGTGCCAGCAGCGCCGGAGGTGAGCAGTTCTTC
cdr3_aa: CASSAGGEQFF